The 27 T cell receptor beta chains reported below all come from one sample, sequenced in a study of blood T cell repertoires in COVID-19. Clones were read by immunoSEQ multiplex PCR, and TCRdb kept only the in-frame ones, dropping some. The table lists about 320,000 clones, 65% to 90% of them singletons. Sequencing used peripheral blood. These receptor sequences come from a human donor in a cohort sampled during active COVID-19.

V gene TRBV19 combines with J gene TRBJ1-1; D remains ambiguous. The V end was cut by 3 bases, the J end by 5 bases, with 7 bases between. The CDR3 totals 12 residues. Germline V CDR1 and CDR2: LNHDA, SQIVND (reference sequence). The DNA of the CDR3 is TGTGCCAGTAGTATCGGGAGGACTGAAGCTTTCTTT. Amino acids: CASSIGRTEAFF.

The CDR3 loop reads CASSQGGETEAFF. CDR3 in DNA: TGTGCCAGCTCCCAGGGGGGTGAAACTGAAGCTTTCTTT. The chain uses TRBV18 and TRBJ1-1, with 7 bases identical to TRBD1. Germline CDR1 KGHSH, CDR2 LQKENI. The CDR3 extends over 13 amino acids. V shed 6 bases and J 5 bases; nucleotides not matched to a gene: 6.

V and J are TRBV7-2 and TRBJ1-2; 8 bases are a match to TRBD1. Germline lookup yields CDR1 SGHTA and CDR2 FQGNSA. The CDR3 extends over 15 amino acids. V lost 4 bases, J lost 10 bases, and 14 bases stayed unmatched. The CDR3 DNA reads TGTGCCAGCAGCTCCCGACAAGGACAGGGAAAAGACTACACCTTC. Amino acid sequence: CASSSRQGQGKDYTF.

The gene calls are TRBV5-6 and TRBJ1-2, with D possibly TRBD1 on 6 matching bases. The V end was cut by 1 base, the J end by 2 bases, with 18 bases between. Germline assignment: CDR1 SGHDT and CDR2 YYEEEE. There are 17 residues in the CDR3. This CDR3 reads CASSLRQTGRLNYGYTF. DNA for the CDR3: TGTGCCAGCAGCTTGAGGCAGACAGGTAGATTAAACTATGGCTACACCTTC.

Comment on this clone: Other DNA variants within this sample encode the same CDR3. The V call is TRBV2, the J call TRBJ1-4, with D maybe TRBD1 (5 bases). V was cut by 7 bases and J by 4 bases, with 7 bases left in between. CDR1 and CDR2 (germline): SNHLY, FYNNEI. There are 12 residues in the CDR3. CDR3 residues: CASKRGNEKLFF. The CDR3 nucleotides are TGTGCCAGCAAAAGGGGTAATGAAAAACTGTTTTTT.

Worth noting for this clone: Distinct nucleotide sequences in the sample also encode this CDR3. This CDR3 reads CASSIYGQGNSPLHF. The CDR3 nucleotides are TGTGCCAGTAGTATTTACGGACAGGGGAATTCACCCCTCCACTTT. This chain links TRBV19 with TRBJ1-6, with 9 bases aligning to TRBD1. J was trimmed by 7 bases and V by 3 bases; bases with no gene match: 4. This CDR3 region has 15 residues. Germline loops: CDR1 LNHDA, CDR2 SQIVND (reference sequence).

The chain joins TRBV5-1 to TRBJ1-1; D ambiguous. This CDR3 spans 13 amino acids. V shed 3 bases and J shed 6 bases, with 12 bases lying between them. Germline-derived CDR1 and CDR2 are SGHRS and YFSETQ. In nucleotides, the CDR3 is TGCGCCAGCAGCTCACAATTCAGCGCTGAAGCTTTCTTT. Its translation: CASSSQFSAEAFF.

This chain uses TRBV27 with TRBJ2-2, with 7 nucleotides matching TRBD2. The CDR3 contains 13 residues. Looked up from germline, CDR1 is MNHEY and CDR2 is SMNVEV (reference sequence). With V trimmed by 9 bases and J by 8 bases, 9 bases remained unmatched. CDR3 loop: CASKYSGEGELFF. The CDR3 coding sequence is TGTGCCAGTAAATACAGCGGGGAGGGGGAGCTGTTTTTT.

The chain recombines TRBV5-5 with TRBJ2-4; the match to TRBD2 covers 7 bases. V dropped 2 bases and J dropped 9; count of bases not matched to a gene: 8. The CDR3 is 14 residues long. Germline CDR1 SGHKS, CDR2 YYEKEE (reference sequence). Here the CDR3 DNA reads TGTGCCAGCAGCTTTGGACTAGGGGCGGGCATTCAGTACTTC. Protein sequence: CASSFGLGAGIQYF.

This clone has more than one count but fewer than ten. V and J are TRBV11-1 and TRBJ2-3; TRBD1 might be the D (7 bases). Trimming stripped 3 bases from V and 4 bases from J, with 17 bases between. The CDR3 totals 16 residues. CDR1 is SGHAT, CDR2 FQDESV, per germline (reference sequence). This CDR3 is CASSFDAPGGSDTQYF. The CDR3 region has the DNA TGTGCCAGCAGCTTCGACGCTCCAGGGGGGTCAGATACGCAGTATTTT.

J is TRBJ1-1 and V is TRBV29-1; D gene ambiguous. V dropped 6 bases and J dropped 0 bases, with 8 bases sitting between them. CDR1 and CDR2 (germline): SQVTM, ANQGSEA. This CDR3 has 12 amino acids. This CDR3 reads CSVSSVNTEAFF. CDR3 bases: TGCAGCGTGTCCTCAGTGAACACTGAAGCTTTCTTT.

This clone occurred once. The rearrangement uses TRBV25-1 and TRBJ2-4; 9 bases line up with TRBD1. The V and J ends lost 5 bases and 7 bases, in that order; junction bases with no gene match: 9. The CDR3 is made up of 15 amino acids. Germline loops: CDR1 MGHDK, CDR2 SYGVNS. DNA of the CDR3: TGTGCCAGCAGTTCCGGACAGGGGAGAGGGAACATTCAGTACTTC. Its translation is CASSSGQGRGNIQYF.

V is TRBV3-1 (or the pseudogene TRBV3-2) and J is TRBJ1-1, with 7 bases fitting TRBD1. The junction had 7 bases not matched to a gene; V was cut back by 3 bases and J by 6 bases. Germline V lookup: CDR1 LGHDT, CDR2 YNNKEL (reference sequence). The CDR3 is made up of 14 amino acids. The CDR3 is CASSQVQGRAEAFF. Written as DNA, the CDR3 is TGTGCCAGCAGCCAGGTACAGGGGCGGGCTGAAGCTTTCTTT.

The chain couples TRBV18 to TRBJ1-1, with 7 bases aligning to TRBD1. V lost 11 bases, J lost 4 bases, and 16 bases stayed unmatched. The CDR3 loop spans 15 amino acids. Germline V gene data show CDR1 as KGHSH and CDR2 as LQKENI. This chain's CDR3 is CASSRDRTLGTEAFF. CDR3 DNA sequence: TGTGCCTCTTCCCGGGACAGAACATTGGGCACTGAAGCTTTCTTT.

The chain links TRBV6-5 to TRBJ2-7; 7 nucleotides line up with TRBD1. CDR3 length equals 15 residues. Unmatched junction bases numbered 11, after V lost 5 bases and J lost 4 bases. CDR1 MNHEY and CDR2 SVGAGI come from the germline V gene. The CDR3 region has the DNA TGTGCCAGCAGTAGAGACAGGGTGCGGGCATACGAGCAGTACTTC. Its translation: CASSRDRVRAYEQYF.

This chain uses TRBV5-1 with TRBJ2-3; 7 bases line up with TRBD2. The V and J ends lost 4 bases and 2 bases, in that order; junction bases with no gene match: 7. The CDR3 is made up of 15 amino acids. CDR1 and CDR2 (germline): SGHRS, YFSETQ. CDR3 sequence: CASSTGLVYTDTQYF. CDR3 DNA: TGCGCCAGCAGCACCGGACTAGTCTACACAGATACGCAGTATTTT.

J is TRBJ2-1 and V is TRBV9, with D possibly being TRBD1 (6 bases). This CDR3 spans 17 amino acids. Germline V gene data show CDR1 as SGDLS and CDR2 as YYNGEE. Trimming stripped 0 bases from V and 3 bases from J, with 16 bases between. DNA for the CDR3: TGTGCCAGCAGCGTAGCAGGGACAAACCCTATCTACAATGAGCAGTTCTTC. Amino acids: CASSVAGTNPIYNEQFF.

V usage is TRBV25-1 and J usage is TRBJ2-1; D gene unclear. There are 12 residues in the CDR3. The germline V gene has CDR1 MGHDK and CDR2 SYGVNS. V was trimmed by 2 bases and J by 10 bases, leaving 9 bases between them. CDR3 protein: CASSEIASEQFF. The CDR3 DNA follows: TGTGCCAGCAGTGAAATAGCAAGCGAGCAGTTCTTC.

CDR3 protein: CASSTGETQYF. The CDR3 DNA reads as TGTGCCAGCTCAACCGGGGAGACCCAGTACTTC. The chain recombines TRBV18 with TRBJ2-5; D gene unclear. The CDR3 totals 11 residues. The V end was cut by 5 bases, the J end by 5 bases, with 6 bases between. CDR1 and CDR2 (germline): KGHSH, LQKENI.

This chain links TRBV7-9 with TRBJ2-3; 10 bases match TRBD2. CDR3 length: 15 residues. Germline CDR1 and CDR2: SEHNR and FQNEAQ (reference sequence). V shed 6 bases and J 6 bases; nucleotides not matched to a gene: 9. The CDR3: CASRSAGGPGDTQYF. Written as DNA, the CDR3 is TGTGCCAGCAGGTCAGCGGGGGGGCCAGGGGATACGCAGTATTTT.

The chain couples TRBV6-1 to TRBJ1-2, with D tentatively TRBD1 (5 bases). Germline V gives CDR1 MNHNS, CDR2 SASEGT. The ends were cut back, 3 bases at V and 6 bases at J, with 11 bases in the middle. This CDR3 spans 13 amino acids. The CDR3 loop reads CASSDSAGNGYTF. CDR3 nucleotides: TGTGCCAGCAGTGATTCCGCAGGGAATGGCTACACCTTC.

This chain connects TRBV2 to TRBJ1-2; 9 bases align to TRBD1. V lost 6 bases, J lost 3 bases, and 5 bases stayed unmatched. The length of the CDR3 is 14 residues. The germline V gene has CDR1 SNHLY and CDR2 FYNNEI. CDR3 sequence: CASSPGQGDYGYTF. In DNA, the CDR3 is TGTGCCAGCAGCCCGGGACAGGGTGACTATGGCTACACCTTC.

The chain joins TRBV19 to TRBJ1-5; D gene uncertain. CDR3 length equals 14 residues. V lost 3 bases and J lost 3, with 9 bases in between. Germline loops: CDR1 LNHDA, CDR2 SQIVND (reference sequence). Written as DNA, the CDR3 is TGTGCCAGTAGTATCGTGGGCGACAATCAGCCCCAGCATTTT. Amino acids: CASSIVGDNQPQHF.

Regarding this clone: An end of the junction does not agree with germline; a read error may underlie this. CDR3 coding DNA: TGTGCCAGCAGTGAAGTTCGTGGGGACACTGTTCACTTC. Its protein is CASSEVRGDTVHF. The V call is TRBV6-1, the J call TRBJ2-7, with a tentative D call TRBD1 (6 bases). In germline, CDR1 is MNHNS, CDR2 SASEGT. The CDR3 runs 13 residues.

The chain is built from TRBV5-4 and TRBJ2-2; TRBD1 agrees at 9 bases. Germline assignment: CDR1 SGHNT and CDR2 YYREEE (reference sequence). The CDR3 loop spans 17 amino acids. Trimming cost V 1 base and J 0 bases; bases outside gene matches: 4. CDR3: CASSLSGQGPNTGELFF. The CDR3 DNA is TGTGCCAGCAGCTTGTCTGGACAGGGGCCGAACACCGGGGAGCTGTTTTTT.

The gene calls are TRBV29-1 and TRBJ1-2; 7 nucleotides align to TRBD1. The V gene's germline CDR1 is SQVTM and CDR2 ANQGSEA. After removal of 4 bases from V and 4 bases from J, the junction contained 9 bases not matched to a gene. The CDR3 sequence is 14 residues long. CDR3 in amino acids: CSVGFGQGGYGYTF. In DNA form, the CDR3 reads TGCAGCGTTGGTTTCGGTCAGGGGGGCTATGGCTACACCTTC. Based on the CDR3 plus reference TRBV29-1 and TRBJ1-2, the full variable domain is SAVISQKPSRDICQRGTSLTIQCQVDSQVTMMFWYRQQPGQSLTLIATANQGSEATYESGFVIDKFPISRPNLTFSTLTVSNMSPEDSSIYLCSVGFGQGGYGYTFGSGTRLTVV.

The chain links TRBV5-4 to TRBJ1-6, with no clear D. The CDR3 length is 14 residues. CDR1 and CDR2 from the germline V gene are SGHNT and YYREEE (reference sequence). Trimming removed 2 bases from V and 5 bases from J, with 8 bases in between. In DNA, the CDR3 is TGTGCCAGCAGCTTCCTTTTAGATAATTCACCCCTCCACTTT. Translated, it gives CASSFLLDNSPLHF.